The clone carrying this T cell receptor (beta chain) has a count of ten or more. Antigen unknown. The germline V gene has CDR1 MDHEN and CDR2 SYDVKM. This CDR3 region has 16 residues. V lost 2 bases, J lost 12 bases, and 14 bases stayed unmatched. These data originate in a study of neurological immune-mediated disorders. Broader study findings: The study phylogenetically grouped the repertoires of 18 of 34 multiple sclerosis patients into one related-CDR3 cluster, a possible signature. Healthy controls had more TCR clonal expansion than multiple sclerosis, which showed the least, whereas HTLV-1-associated myelopathy showed the most.

The cDNA came from 5'RACE, which used 10-nucleotide random UMIs. TCRdb reprocessed the 5' RACE reads via MiXCR and lists one record per CDR3 protein. The sample carries about 59,000 distinct CDR3 sequences, around 3.6% recorded once. The chain links TRBV28 to TRBJ2-1; 9 positions match TRBD2. This sequence originates from a woman under 40 with multiple sclerosis. Sequencing input: PBMCs. The CDR3 loop is CASSLPLGAGGRGQFF. In DNA form, the CDR3 reads TGTGCCAGCAGTTTACCTTTGGGCGCGGGAGGGAGGGGGCAGTTCTTC.